The TCR beta chain under discussion was sequenced for a study of shared clonotypes between healthy human individuals. Comment on this clone: What it binds is not known.

Splitting the CD4+ cells yielded a CD45RA+ naive subset and a CD45RA-negative memory subset. The CDR3 has 16 residues. V trimming: 4 bases; J trimming: 5 bases; junction bases outside the gene matches: 11. The germline V gene has CDR1 SGHNT and CDR2 YYREEE (reference sequence). TCRdb keeps only in-frame clones here, not all; method: immunoSEQ multiplex PCR. This sample has approximately 2.1 million clones, with over 90% found just once. General study points: Non-shared clonotypes showed lower generation probabilities than clonotypes common to all four donors. Large sequencing depth failed to make sorted-subset sequencing complete, rarefaction showed. Among the subsets, naive ones generally showed larger estimated richness than memory ones.

The clonotype originates from a man aged 18 to 29 in good health. Some clones in this sample may be carry-over from other donors' samples. The rearrangement links TRBV5-4 to TRBJ2-2; TRBD2 matches 7 bases. The sequencing input was naive CD4+ T cells from PBMCs. Subset: CD45RA+ positively selected. DNA for the CDR3: TGTGCCAGCAGCGTGGCGGCTAGCGGCCTTACCGGGGAGCTGTTTTTT. It translates to CASSVAASGLTGELFF.